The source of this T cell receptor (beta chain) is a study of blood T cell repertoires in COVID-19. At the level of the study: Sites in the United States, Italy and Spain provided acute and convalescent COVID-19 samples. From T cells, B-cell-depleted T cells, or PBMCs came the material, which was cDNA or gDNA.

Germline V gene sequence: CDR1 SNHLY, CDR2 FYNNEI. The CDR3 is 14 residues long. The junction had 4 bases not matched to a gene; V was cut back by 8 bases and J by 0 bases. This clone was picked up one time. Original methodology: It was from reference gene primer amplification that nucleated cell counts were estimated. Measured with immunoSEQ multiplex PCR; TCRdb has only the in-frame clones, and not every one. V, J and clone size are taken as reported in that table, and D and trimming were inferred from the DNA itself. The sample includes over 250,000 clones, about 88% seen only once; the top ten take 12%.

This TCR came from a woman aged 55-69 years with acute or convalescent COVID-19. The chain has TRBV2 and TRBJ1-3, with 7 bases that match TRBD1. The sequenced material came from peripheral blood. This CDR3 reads CASGQVISGNTIYF. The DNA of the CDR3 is TGTGCCAGCGGACAGGTGATCTCTGGAAACACCATATATTTT.